This T cell receptor (beta chain) is drawn from a study of spatial heterogeneity in lung cancer. Judged by abundance, this clonotype is medium-sized. Time point reported: sample taken at primary tumor resection. Unsorted samples of tumor, nontumor lung or frozen PBMC had their whole RNA sequenced. There were 70 to 80 donors, all of them untreated patients with early-stage non-small cell lung cancer. Carried by each TCR cDNA molecule was a unique molecular identifier. TCRdb called the 5' RACE reads again in MiXCR, with one record for every CDR3 protein. The sample consists of around 1,600 distinct CDR3 sequences, about 7.8% of them appearing once. V lost 6 bases and J lost 3; bases outside the gene matches: 5. The CDR3 length is 13 residues. Per germline, CDR1 SNHLY and CDR2 FYNNEI.

The chain joins TRBV2 to TRBJ2-7; 7 nucleotides match TRBD1. Sequenced here: normal lung tissue next to the tumor, sampled at surgery. The TCR comes from a female donor with early-stage non-small cell lung cancer. In nucleotides, the CDR3 is TGTGCCAGCAGATGGGACAGATTCTACGAGCAGTACTTC. Protein: CASRWDRFYEQYF.